One and the same sample provided the 10 T cell receptor beta chains below, sequenced in a study of PD-L1 blockade in urothelial cancer. Repertoires were generated with immunoSEQ multiplex PCR, while TCRdb's copy carries only in-frame clones and drops some. The sample includes approximately 35,000 clones, around 34% of them seen just once. The specimen was tumor tissue, collected before atezolizumab (anti-PD-L1) treatment. The receptors here all came from a man aged 55 to 69 with urothelial cancer.

In its sample, this clone was seen a few times. V gene TRBV1 combines with J gene TRBJ2-2; TRBD1 is the table's D call, not checked against the DNA. TRBV1 is designated a pseudogene. This CDR3 has 15 amino acids. Here the CDR3 reads CASSRSTQGYGELFF. The CDR3 nucleotides are TGCGCCAGCAGCCGAAGCACTCAGGGTTACGGGGAGCTGTTTTTT.

As to this clone: Other DNA variants within this sample encode the same CDR3. CDR3 amino acids: CSVDGLAGDSTDTQYF. CDR3 coding DNA: TGCAGCGTTGACGGGCTAGCGGGAGACAGCACAGATACGCAGTATTTT. The gene calls are TRBV29-1 and TRBJ2-3; 10 nucleotides agree with TRBD2. After removal of 3 bases from V and 0 bases from J, the junction contained 6 bases not matched to a gene. The CDR3 is 16 residues long. Germline V gene data show CDR1 as SQVTM and CDR2 as ANQGSEA.

This clone was found a few times. V usage is TRBV6-8 and J usage is TRBJ2-2; 7 nucleotides line up with TRBD2. This CDR3 region has 14 residues. The ends lost 5 bases at V and 3 bases at J; junction bases unmatched: 3. Germline CDR1 reads MNHGY; CDR2 reads SAAAGT. The CDR3 spells CASSDGLDTGELFF. In DNA form, the CDR3 reads TGTGCCAGCAGTGACGGACTAGACACCGGGGAGCTGTTTTTT.

V is TRBV29-1 and J is TRBJ1-4; D remains unclear. The CDR3 consists of 13 residues. Germline V gene lookup returns CDR1 SQVTM and CDR2 ANQGSEA. V lost 6 bases and J 3 bases, leaving 11 bases between the germline ends. As DNA, the CDR3 is TGCAGCGTCGCTCGGTCATCTAATGAAAAACTGTTTTTT. This sequence encodes CSVARSSNEKLFF. Complete variable domain (other parts from reference TRBV29-1 and TRBJ1-4): SAVISQKPSRDICQRGTSLTIQCQVDSQVTMMFWYRQQPGQSLTLIATANQGSEATYESGFVIDKFPISRPNLTFSTLTVSNMSPEDSSIYLCSVARSSNEKLFFGSGTQLSVL.

V gene TRBV2 combines with J gene TRBJ2-3; the D gene is possibly TRBD1 (6 bases). V was trimmed by 3 bases and J by 5 bases, leaving 12 bases between them. This CDR3 comprises 14 residues. Germline assignment: CDR1 SNHLY and CDR2 FYNNEI. CDR3 in amino acids: CASSEGRGRDTQYF. CDR3 coding DNA: TGTGCCAGCAGTGAGGGCAGGGGCCGAGATACGCAGTATTTT.

This clone was counted a few times. The rearrangement links TRBV2 to TRBJ1-5; TRBD1 might be the D (5 bases). The CDR3 contains 13 residues. Germline V gene sequence: CDR1 SNHLY, CDR2 FYNNEI. Trimming cost V 7 bases and J 3 bases, with 10 bases left between them. The CDR3 loop is CASTRGYNQPQHF. The CDR3 DNA reads as TGTGCCAGCACCCGGGGGTACAATCAGCCCCAGCATTTT. Drawing the rest from reference TRBV2 and TRBJ1-5, the complete variable domain is EPEVTQTPSHQVTQMGQEVILRCVPISNHLYFYWYRQILGQKVEFLVSFYNNEISEKSEIFDDQFSVERPDGSNFTLKIRSTKLEDSAMYFCASTRGYNQPQHFGDGTRLSIL.

This clone was counted between two and nine times. The chain links TRBV7-2 to TRBJ2-1, with TRBD1 identical over 7 bases. This CDR3 region has 17 residues. Germline V gene data show CDR1 as SGHTA and CDR2 as FQGNSA. V was pared by 4 bases and J by 8 bases, with 17 bases of the junction left unmatched. CDR3 nucleotide sequence: TGTGCCAGCAGCTCCACAACCGGGACAGTAGCTGTGGATGAGCAGTTCTTC. The encoded protein is CASSSTTGTVAVDEQFF.

This clone was recorded many times. V usage is TRBV6-8 and J usage is TRBJ1-2, with TRBD1 as a possible D gene (6 bases). The V end was cut by 6 bases, the J end by 4 bases, with 9 bases between. This CDR3 spans 12 amino acids. Germline values: CDR1 MNHGY, CDR2 SAAAGT. The CDR3, as DNA: TGTGCCAGCAGAAAGGACAGCTATGGCTACACCTTC. Translation gives CASRKDSYGYTF.

CDR3 in amino acids: CASSLPRGGHNEQFF. The CDR3 coding sequence is TGCGCCAGCAGCCTACCCAGAGGGGGCCACAATGAGCAGTTCTTC. The rearrangement uses TRBV5-1 and TRBJ2-1; the match to TRBD1 covers 7 bases. Losses at the gene ends were 4 bases for V and 5 bases for J; bases not matched to a gene: 9. Germline V gives CDR1 SGHRS, CDR2 YFSETQ. The CDR3 is 15 amino acids.

This chain uses TRBV2 with TRBJ1-1, with TRBD1 as a possible D gene (5 bases). This CDR3 contains 15 residues. Germline V CDR1 and CDR2: SNHLY, FYNNEI. V lost 5 bases and J 1 base, leaving 14 bases between the germline ends. The CDR3 loop is CASSTGLTSNTEAFF. For the CDR3, the DNA is TGTGCCAGCAGTACAGGACTCACATCGAACACTGAAGCTTTCTTT.